Listed here are 19 T cell receptor beta chains from one sample, sequenced in a study of blood T cell repertoires in COVID-19. Generated by immunoSEQ multiplex PCR, the TCRdb table keeps only in-frame clones and is missing some. The sample lists 350,000 to 450,000 clones, around 89% occurring once. The sequencing sample was made of PBMCs or T cells enriched from blood (not recorded which). Source of these receptors: a man aged 25-40 years who had recovered from COVID-19.

CDR3 sequence: CASSSPGLAIYEQYF. The CDR3 DNA reads TGTGCCAGCAGCTCCCCGGGACTAGCGATCTACGAGCAGTACTTC. The chain carries TRBV7-2 and TRBJ2-7, with TRBD2 identical over 10 bases. V shed 4 bases, J shed 3 bases, and the junction held 6 bases outside the gene matches. The CDR3 contains 15 residues. Per germline, CDR1 SGHTA and CDR2 FQGNSA.

This chain connects TRBV3-1 (or the pseudogene TRBV3-2) to TRBJ1-5; D is unresolved. Germline CDR1 reads LGHDT; CDR2 reads YNNKEL (reference sequence). V shed 1 base and J shed 0 bases, with 7 bases lying between them. This CDR3 spans 15 amino acids. CDR3 region: CASSQGTASNQPQHF. As DNA, the CDR3 is TGTGCCAGCAGCCAAGGCACAGCTAGCAATCAGCCCCAGCATTTT.

About this clone: At the DNA level, this CDR3 is encoded by other sequences in the same sample as well. The rearrangement joins TRBV5-1 to TRBJ2-3; 7 nucleotides line up with TRBD1. V shed 0 bases, J shed 3 bases, and the junction held 1 base outside the gene matches. Germline-derived CDR1 and CDR2 are SGHRS and YFSETQ. This CDR3 has 14 amino acids. The CDR3 loop reads CASSLEQGTDTQYF. Here the CDR3 DNA reads TGCGCCAGCAGCTTGGAACAGGGGACAGATACGCAGTATTTT.

CDR3 loop: CASSEGTALVSYTF. The CDR3 coding sequence is TGTGCCAGCAGTGAAGGTACAGCCCTCGTTAGCTACACCTTC. This chain connects TRBV6-1 to TRBJ1-2; no reliable D call. The CDR3 is 14 amino acids. Trimming pared 1 base from V and 9 bases from J, leaving 15 bases between. Per the germline V gene, CDR1 is MNHNS and CDR2 is SASEGT.

This clone has just a few counts. The genes are TRBV9 and TRBJ1-2; D call uncertain. The V and J ends lost 4 bases and 3 bases respectively, with 10 bases between them. CDR3 length: 13 amino acids. Looked up from germline, CDR1 is SGDLS and CDR2 is YYNGEE. CDR3 sequence (DNA): TGTGCCAGCAGCCGAAGGAGGGACTATGGCTACACCTTC. Translated, it gives CASSRRRDYGYTF.

The genes are TRBV5-1 and TRBJ1-2; maybe TRBD1 (5 bases). V dropped 0 bases and J dropped 10 bases, with 16 bases sitting between them. There are 14 residues in the CDR3. Germline CDR1 and CDR2: SGHRS and YFSETQ. The chain's CDR3 is CASSLGTGLSVYTF. CDR3 sequence (DNA): TGCGCCAGCAGCTTGGGTACAGGTCTAAGTGTCTACACCTTC.

The chain links TRBV4-2 to TRBJ1-1; 9 bases fit TRBD1. With 3 bases clipped from V and 1 base from J, the junction kept 6 bases outside the gene matches. CDR1 is LGHNA, CDR2 YNFKEQ, per germline. The CDR3 totals 16 residues. The CDR3 sequence is CASSQNRGHPNTEAFF. CDR3 DNA sequence: TGTGCCAGCAGCCAGAACAGGGGGCACCCGAACACTGAAGCTTTCTTT.

The chain couples TRBV29-1 to TRBJ1-1; TRBD1 matches 11 bases. The CDR3 consists of 12 residues. Trimming at V came to 6 bases and at J to 5 bases, leaving 2 bases not matched to a gene. The germline V gene encodes CDR1 SQVTM and CDR2 ANQGSEA. CDR3 sequence: CSVGTGGTEAFF. CDR3 DNA: TGCAGCGTGGGGACAGGGGGAACTGAAGCTTTCTTT.

This sequence joins TRBV21-1 and TRBJ2-7; TRBD1, the table's D call, was not compared with the DNA. TRBV21-1 is designated a pseudogene. The CDR3 loop spans 13 amino acids. The CDR3 coding sequence is TGTGCCAGCGGCAGGACAGGGTGGAACGAGCAGTACTTC. Translated, it gives CASGRTGWNEQYF.

The chain has TRBV18 and TRBJ1-2; 10 nucleotides line up with TRBD1. CDR1 is KGHSH and CDR2 is LQKENI in the germline V gene. The CDR3 contains 15 residues. The trim removed 2 bases at V and 7 bases at J, leaving 7 bases unmatched. CDR3 sequence (DNA): TGTGCCAGCTCACCAATTGGACAGGGGGATGTTGGCTACACCTTC. Translated, it gives CASSPIGQGDVGYTF.

In its sample, this clone was seen a few times. The gene calls are TRBV28 and TRBJ2-7, with D possibly TRBD1 on 5 matching bases. CDR1 is MDHEN, CDR2 SYDVKM, per germline. Deletions cut 8 bases from V and 7 bases from J, with 15 bases between. This CDR3 is built from 12 residues. The CDR3, as DNA: TGTGCCAGCCAAGACAGCCTCTTAGAGCAGTACTTC. Protein: CASQDSLLEQYF.

The V call is TRBV2, the J call TRBJ2-7, with D uncertain. This CDR3 contains 13 residues. The ends were cut back, 4 bases at V and 4 bases at J, with 11 bases in the middle. Germline V gene data show CDR1 as SNHLY and CDR2 as FYNNEI. The CDR3 sequence: CASSGLVLYEQYF. CDR3 bases: TGTGCCAGCAGTGGTTTAGTTCTTTACGAGCAGTACTTC.

This clone occurred once. V gene TRBV20-1 combines with J gene TRBJ2-7; D is unresolved. The germline CDR1 and CDR2 sequences are DFQATT and SNEGSKA (reference sequence). V dropped 3 bases and J dropped 1 base, with 7 bases sitting between them. CDR3 length: 12 residues. In nucleotides, the CDR3 is TGCAGTGCTAGTGACACTTCCTACGAGCAGTACTTC. Translating gives CSASDTSYEQYF.

V is TRBV19 and J is TRBJ2-1, with 9 nucleotides matching TRBD2. The CDR3 totals 15 residues. CDR1 and CDR2 from the germline V gene are LNHDA and SQIVND (reference sequence). The junction had 11 bases not matched to a gene; V was cut back by 7 bases and J by 7 bases. CDR3 coding DNA: TGTGCCAGTACCCCGTTTAGCGGGAGTAAGAATGAGCAGTTCTTC. Protein product: CASTPFSGSKNEQFF.

As to this clone: Other DNA sequences from this sample encode an identical CDR3 as well. This chain connects TRBV2 to TRBJ1-5; D might be TRBD1 (6 bases). Germline V gene sequence: CDR1 SNHLY, CDR2 FYNNEI. The length of the CDR3 is 14 residues. V was cut by 6 bases and J by 0 bases, with 9 bases left in between. CDR3 nucleotides: TGTGCCAGCAGCTGGACAGATAGCAATCAGCCCCAGCATTTT. Protein sequence: CASSWTDSNQPQHF. Supplemented by reference TRBV2 and TRBJ1-5, the full variable domain reads EPEVTQTPSHQVTQMGQEVILRCVPISNHLYFYWYRQILGQKVEFLVSFYNNEISEKSEIFDDQFSVERPDGSNFTLKIRSTKLEDSAMYFCASSWTDSNQPQHFGDGTRLSIL.

The CDR3 nucleotides read TGTGCCAGCAGTGCGGGACAGAGCTATGGCTACACCTTC. Its translation is CASSAGQSYGYTF. The rearrangement uses TRBV12-3 or TRBV12-4 and TRBJ1-2; 7 bases agree with TRBD1. This CDR3 comprises 13 residues. Germline trimming cut 5 bases from V and 4 bases from J; bases unmatched to any gene: 4.

V is TRBV19 and J is TRBJ1-5, with TRBD1 as a possible D gene (6 bases). CDR3 size: 15 residues. Between the trimmed V and J ends, which lost 7 bases and 2 bases, there was a span of 15 bases. The germline CDR1 and CDR2 sequences are LNHDA and SQIVND (reference sequence). CDR3 protein: CASKLGGFGNQPQHF. CDR3 nucleotide sequence: TGTGCCAGTAAGTTAGGGGGATTTGGCAATCAGCCCCAGCATTTT.

The V and J genes are TRBV18 and TRBJ1-1; TRBD1 matches 7 bases. V was clipped by 3 bases and J by 5 bases; unmatched bases: 9. The CDR3 length is 15 residues. Per germline, CDR1 KGHSH and CDR2 LQKENI. CDR3 protein: CASSPPPPRGTEAFF. The CDR3 DNA follows: TGTGCCAGCTCACCCCCACCTCCCAGGGGGACTGAAGCTTTCTTT. The full variable domain, in which reference TRBV18 and TRBJ1-1 provide the parts outside the CDR3, is NAGVMQNPRHLVRRRGQEARLRCSPMKGHSHVYWYRQLPEEGLKFMVYLQKENIIDESGMPKERFSAEFPKEGPSILRIQQVVRGDSAAYFCASSPPPPRGTEAFFGQGTRLTVV.

V usage is TRBV2 and J usage is TRBJ1-5; 7 bases line up with TRBD1. The CDR3 covers 14 residues. Germline V gene lookup returns CDR1 SNHLY and CDR2 FYNNEI. J lost 3 bases, V lost 6 bases, and 5 bases had no gene match. The DNA for the CDR3 is TGTGCCAGCAGGACAGGGATTACCAATCAGCCCCAGCATTTT. It yields the protein CASRTGITNQPQHF.